The 4 T cell receptor beta chains below come from one sample, sequenced in a study of identical twins. TCRdb processed the 5' RACE reads anew with MiXCR; each CDR3 protein has one entry. The table has about 570,000 distinct CDR3 sequences, nearly 10% seen once. The sample was also reused in another study, on yellow fever vaccine responses in identical twins.

The sample consisted of PBMCs. All receptors derive from a woman younger than 35 in good health.

This clonotype was seen ten or more times. J is TRBJ2-7 and V is TRBV20-1; D unresolved. CDR3 size: 12 residues. The germline V and J ends were trimmed by 3 bases and 2 bases, with 8 bases remaining between them. The germline gives CDR1 DFQATT, CDR2 SNEGSKA (reference sequence). CDR3 bases: TGCAGTGCTAGTGGCCAGACCTACGAGCAGTACTTC. This sequence encodes CSASGQTYEQYF.

V and J are TRBV3-1 and TRBJ2-5, with a weak D call TRBD1 (6 bases). Germline lookup yields CDR1 LGHDT and CDR2 YNNKEL (reference sequence). V was cut by 5 bases and J by 2 bases, with 15 bases left in between. The CDR3 spans 15 residues. CDR3: CASSIRRQVQETQYF. CDR3 coding DNA: TGTGCCAGCAGCATCCGAAGACAGGTACAAGAGACCCAGTACTTC.

V gene TRBV30 combines with J gene TRBJ2-3, with D tentatively TRBD1 (6 bases). Germline lookup yields CDR1 GTSNPN and CDR2 SVGIG (reference sequence). There are 14 residues in the CDR3. V lost 2 bases to trimming and J lost 0 bases, with 9 bases between them. CDR3 nucleotides: TGTGCCTGGAGTTCCGGACAGAGCACAGATACGCAGTATTTT. Translation: CAWSSGQSTDTQYF.

The rearrangement links TRBV6-2 or TRBV6-3 to TRBJ2-1; 9 bases line up with TRBD2. CDR3 size: 16 residues. From germline, CDR1 is MNHEY and CDR2 SVGEGT. V lost 1 base, J lost 7 bases, and 8 bases stayed unmatched. Here the CDR3 DNA reads TGTGCCAGCAGTTACTTTTTGCGGGAGGGCCGAAATGAGCAGTTCTTC. Residues: CASSYFLREGRNEQFF.